Listed below are T cell receptor beta chains from one sample, sequenced in a study of OX40 agonist ivuxolimab in advanced cancers. Assay used: immunoSEQ multiplex PCR; TCRdb lists only in-frame clones, some missing. The sample comprises about 41,000 clones, 84% of which are singletons, and approximately 2.5% rests with the top ten. Sequencing was performed on CD4+ or CD8+ T cells sorted from blood, taken in a trial of the OX40 agonist ivuxolimab. The receptors originated from an adult with an advanced solid tumor such as melanoma, head and neck, liver or kidney cancer. The CDR3 runs from the conserved cysteine through the conserved F or W. The D gene is left open where the match is weak. For some rows the clone size is stated as once, few or many, or as a class when expanded; others skip it.

v_gene	j_gene	abundance	d_gene	CDR3nt	CDR3aa
TRBV7-6	TRBJ2-7	once	TRBD2	TGTGCCAGCAGCCCCACCCGAGCACTAGCGGGGGAGATCCTCTACGAGCAGTACTTC	CASSPTRALAGEILYEQYF
TRBV18	TRBJ1-5	.	.	TGTGCCAGCTCACCCGACAGTGTCAATCAGCCCCAGCATTTT	CASSPDSVNQPQHF
TRBV11-2	TRBJ2-7	.	.	TGTGCCAGCAGCTTAGGGGACATTACCTACGAGCAGTACTTC	CASSLGDITYEQYF
TRBV18	TRBJ1-1	.	.	TGTGCCAGCTCAAACGACCGACGGCGGAACACTGAAGCTTTCTTT	CASSNDRRRNTEAFF
TRBV18	TRBJ1-5	few	.	TGTGCCAGCTCACCACCGGGACCCCAGCATTTT	CASSPPGPQHF
TRBV5-1	TRBJ1-3	few	.	TGCGCCAGCAGCATCGACGGGTCCTCTGGAAACACCATATATTTT	CASSIDGSSGNTIYF
TRBV30	TRBJ1-1	once	.	TGTGCCTGGAGTGCCCCTGGATCCGGGGGCGGGAAAGCTTTCTTT	CAWSAPGSGGGKAFF
TRBV4-3	TRBJ2-7	.	TRBD1	TGCGCCAGCAGCCAAGAGGGGGACAGGGCAACCTACGAGCAGTACTTC	CASSQEGDRATYEQYF
TRBV7-9	TRBJ2-3	.	.	TGTGCCAGCAGCTTGCTAACGGGAGCCACAGATACGCAGTATTTT	CASSLLTGATDTQYF
TRBV6-5	TRBJ1-1	.	.	TGTGCCAGCAGTCGAGAGCGAGGTGAAGCTTTCTTT	CASSRERGEAFF
TRBV18	TRBJ2-7	.	.	TGTGCCAGCTCACCCAACAGGGAAAACGAGCAGTACTTC	CASSPNRENEQYF
TRBV27	TRBJ2-5	.	.	TGTGCCAGCAGTCACAACAGGGTAGGGAAAGAGACCCAGTACTTC	CASSHNRVGKETQYF
TRBV5-1	TRBJ2-2	.	TRBD2	TGCGCCAGCAGCCCCGGGACTAAAGACACCGGGGAGCTGTTTTTT	CASSPGTKDTGELFF
TRBV4-3	TRBJ1-1	.	.	TGCGCCAGCAGCCAAGCCCGGCTTATGAACACTGAAGCTTTCTTT	CASSQARLMNTEAFF
TRBV6-1	TRBJ1-1	.	TRBD1	TGTGCCAGCAGCCTGGACAGGTACACTGAAGCTTTCTTT	CASSLDRYTEAFF
TRBV25-1	TRBJ2-1	few	.	TGTGCCAGCAGTCCCAGCTGGGGGACACCCTGGTACAATGAGCAGTTCTTC	CASSPSWGTPWYNEQFF
TRBV7-2	TRBJ2-2	.	.	TGTGCCAGCAGCTTTGGGTCGAAGACCACCGGGGAGCTGTTTTTT	CASSFGSKTTGELFF
TRBV9	TRBJ2-3	.	TRBD2	TGTGCCAGCAGCGTAGAGGGTAGCGGGGCCGTATCTAGCACAGATACGCAGTATTTT	CASSVEGSGAVSSTDTQYF
TRBV10-3	TRBJ1-2	.	TRBD1	TGTGCCACTACCGGGACAGGGGGCGTTGGCTACACCTTC	CATTGTGGVGYTF
TRBV7-2	TRBJ2-5	.	.	TGTGCCAGCAGCTTACCAGTGACAGAGACCCAGTACTTC	CASSLPVTETQYF
TRBV29-1	TRBJ2-7	once	.	TGCAGCGTTGAGTCCAGCTACGAGCAGTACTTC	CSVESSYEQYF
TRBV14	TRBJ2-2	few	TRBD1	TGTGCCAGCAGCCTCCGGACAGGGTCGAACACCGGGGAGCTGTTTTTT	CASSLRTGSNTGELFF
TRBV6-1	TRBJ2-1	few	TRBD2	TGTGCCAGCAGGCTAGCGGGACCCAATGAGCAGTTCTTC	CASRLAGPNEQFF
TRBV5-1	TRBJ1-4	.	.	TGCGCCAGCAGCTTGCTTGGGACGCTGGGGGAAAAACTGTTTTTT	CASSLLGTLGEKLFF
TRBV5-6	TRBJ1-2	once	.	TGTGCCAGCAGCCCTACAGATTTATATGGCTACACCTTC	CASSPTDLYGYTF
TRBV6-5	TRBJ1-5	.	.	TGTGCCAGCAGTTGGAGGCCCGGTGGCAATCAGCCCCAGCATTTT	CASSWRPGGNQPQHF
TRBV7-2	TRBJ1-3	.	.	TGTGCCAGCAGCTTGCCAGGAGACAGCTCTGGAAACACCATATATTTT	CASSLPGDSSGNTIYF
TRBV5-1	TRBJ2-3	.	TRBD2	TGCGCCAGCGCTAGCGGGGTCACAGATACGCAGTATTTT	CASASGVTDTQYF
TRBV6-4	TRBJ2-7	.	.	TGTGCCAGCAGTGATTATGCAGGGGCCTACGAGCAGTACTTC	CASSDYAGAYEQYF
TRBV29-1	TRBJ2-7	.	TRBD2	TGCAGCGTTGAGGATAGCGGGAGCACGACCTACGAGCAGTACTTC	CSVEDSGSTTYEQYF
TRBV10-3	TRBJ2-7	.	.	TGTGCCATCGCCAGGCAGGGAGCACACGAGCAGTACTTC	CAIARQGAHEQYF
TRBV12-5	TRBJ2-1	.	TRBD2	TGTGCTAGTGGTTTGGGGGGACTAGCGGGAGGCAGTGAGCAGTTCTTC	CASGLGGLAGGSEQFF
TRBV5-6	TRBJ2-7	.	.	TGTGCCAGCAGCTGGTGGTATAACTACGAGCAGTACTTC	CASSWWYNYEQYF
TRBV6-4	TRBJ2-1	.	.	TGTGCCAGCAGTGAGGTTAACAATCCCGAGTTCTTC	CASSEVNNPEFF
TRBV18	TRBJ2-1	.	.	TGTGCCAGCTCATCGGACAGTCAGACCTACAATGAGCAGTTCTTC	CASSSDSQTYNEQFF
TRBV6-5	TRBJ1-1	.	.	TGTGCCAGCAGCGGTACCGGAGGGCTTGGAGCTTTCTTT	CASSGTGGLGAFF
TRBV4-1	TRBJ2-7	.	.	TGCGCCAGCAGCCAACCCCCGGAGGGAACCGAGCAGTACTTC	CASSQPPEGTEQYF
TRBV12-5	TRBJ2-7	once	.	TGTGCTAGCAGGGGACCCGCCTACGAGCAGTACTTC	CASRGPAYEQYF
TRBV6-5	TRBJ2-1	.	.	TGTGCCAGCAGGCGGATCGGCAATGAGCAGTTCTTC	CASRRIGNEQFF
TRBV7-3	TRBJ1-3	few	.	TGTGCCAGCAGCTTCGAAACGGGGCCTCACTCTGGAAACACCATATATTTT	CASSFETGPHSGNTIYF
TRBV5-8	TRBJ2-7	.	TRBD2	TGTGCCAGCAGCCAAGTTTTCGCGGGGGGCGTTACCTACGAGCAGTACTTC	CASSQVFAGGVTYEQYF
TRBV9	TRBJ1-2	.	TRBD1	TGTGCCAGCAGCGCGGCGGTAGGGCAGGGGGCTTATGGCTACACCTTC	CASSAAVGQGAYGYTF
TRBV9	TRBJ1-4	.	.	TGTGCCAGCAGCGTAGAGGGGGGCTGGAGTGAAAAACTGTTTTTT	CASSVEGGWSEKLFF
TRBV7-9	TRBJ2-7	.	.	TGTGCCAGCAGCTTAGAAGGGTCCCTCGAGCAGTACTTC	CASSLEGSLEQYF
TRBV28	TRBJ2-7	.	.	TGTGCCAGCAGTTTAAGGGAACCCTCCTACGAGCAGTACTTC	CASSLREPSYEQYF